This T cell receptor beta chain came from a study of T cell repertoires in cytomegalovirus infection. Study summary: CMV infection and matching HLA type were both indicated by public TCR beta signatures. Points from the study as a whole: Identification of carriers of CMV plus the relevant HLA was achieved through cumulative public TCR beta family frequency. HLA-C-restricted, CMV-specific TCR beta clonotypes were dominant ex vivo.

CDR3 size: 15 residues. V was cut by 1 base and J by 5 bases, with 15 bases left in between. CDR1 is SEHNR and CDR2 is FQNEAQ in the germline V gene (reference sequence). This clonotype has a handful of counts. Its antigen is unidentified. TCRdb re-called the reads through MiXCR, storing one row per CDR3 protein. The data contain 740,000 or so distinct CDR3 sequences, 35% to 40% of them singletons. V and J are TRBV7-9 and TRBJ2-7; perhaps TRBD1 as D (6 bases). The receptor comes from a human donor in good health (CMV status not recorded). Some clones in this sample may be carry-over from other donors' samples. Sequenced: PBMCs. The chain's CDR3 is CASSLERQGNHEQYF. The CDR3 region has the DNA TGTGCCAGCAGCTTAGAACGTCAGGGGAACCACGAGCAGTACTTC.